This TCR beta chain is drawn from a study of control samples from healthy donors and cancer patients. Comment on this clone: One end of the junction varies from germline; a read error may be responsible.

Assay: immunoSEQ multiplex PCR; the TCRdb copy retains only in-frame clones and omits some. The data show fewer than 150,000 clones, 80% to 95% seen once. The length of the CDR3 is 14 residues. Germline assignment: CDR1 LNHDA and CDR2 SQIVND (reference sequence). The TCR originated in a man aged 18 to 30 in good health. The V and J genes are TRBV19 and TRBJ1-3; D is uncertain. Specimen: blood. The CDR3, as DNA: TGTGCCACTAGTCCAGGTTTCTCTGGAAACACCATATATTTT. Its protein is CATSPGFSGNTIYF.